This TCR beta chain was observed in a study of blood T cell repertoires in COVID-19. Study summary: PBMCs, B-cell-depleted T cells, or T cells provided the cDNA or gDNA that made up the material.

V lost 3 bases and J 4 bases, leaving 13 bases between the germline ends. CDR1 SNHLY and CDR2 FYNNEI come from the germline V gene. CDR3 length: 15 residues. TCRdb's table, derived via immunoSEQ multiplex PCR, lists solely in-frame clones and lacks some. The sample carries around 41,000 clones, 90% to 95% recorded once. The V gene is TRBV2, the J gene TRBJ1-3, with D possibly matching TRBD1 (6 bases). Sequencing was done on a sample of peripheral blood. The TCR sequence derives from a human donor in a cohort sampled during active COVID-19. CDR3 sequence reads: CASSDGGTYGNTIYF. In DNA form, the CDR3 reads TGTGCCAGCAGTGATGGTGGGACATACGGAAACACCATATATTTT. The whole variable domain, remainder taken from reference TRBV2 and TRBJ1-3, is EPEVTQTPSHQVTQMGQEVILRCVPISNHLYFYWYRQILGQKVEFLVSFYNNEISEKSEIFDDQFSVERPDGSNFTLKIRSTKLEDSAMYFCASSDGGTYGNTIYFGEGSWLTVV.